The entry below gives a single TCR beta chain sequence along with its context. The data are from a study of CD8+CD57+ T cells in acquired aplastic anemia. Study-level background: Sorted CD4+ and CD8+ cell DNA averaged roughly 3.2 ug.

By flow cytometry, patients selected for sequencing had shown an expansion of CD8+CD57+ cells. Acquired aplastic anemia of severe grade affected all patients. Genomic DNA provided the template from which TCR beta VDJ and CDR3 profiles were obtained. One entry per CDR3 protein, called by TCRdb with MiXCR from the reads. The data hold under 350,000 distinct CDR3 sequences, with approximately 57% observed a single time. The length of the CDR3 is 16 residues. J gave up 8 bases and V 4 bases, and 8 bases lay outside the gene matches. The germline gives CDR1 KGHDR, CDR2 SFDVKD. The sequence was obtained from a human donor with aplastic anemia. The V and J genes are TRBV24-1 and TRBJ2-1; 12 bases map to TRBD2. Sequenced sample: sorted CD4+, CD8+, or CD8+CD57+ T cells (not recorded which) from PBMCs. Here the CDR3 reads CATSDPPTSGRDEQFF. Here the CDR3 DNA reads TGTGCCACCAGTGACCCACCGACTAGCGGGAGAGATGAGCAGTTCTTC.